One sample yielded the 10 T cell receptor beta chains listed below, sequenced in a study of blood T cells in healthy people across ages. Through a sample-barcoded 5' primer and a J-beta primer mix, a second PCR was run for roughly 6 to 12 cycles. TCRdb re-called the 5' RACE reads through MiXCR, storing one row per CDR3 protein. The table has roughly 830,000 distinct CDR3 sequences, approximately 65% seen once. The sample comprised blood. The receptors were sampled from a man younger than 40 in good health.

This chain joins TRBV19 and TRBJ2-1, with 7 bases matching TRBD2. This CDR3 has 12 amino acids. Trimming cost V 7 bases and J 11 bases; bases outside gene matches: 8. Germline CDR1 LNHDA, CDR2 SQIVND (reference sequence). CDR3 nucleotide sequence: TGTGCCAGTACGGGGGAGGGTAGTCAGCAGTTCTTC. This sequence encodes CASTGEGSQQFF.

CDR3 in amino acids: CSARSYGFEQYF. The DNA for the CDR3 is TGCAGTGCTAGATCTTACGGGTTCGAGCAGTACTTC. The chain combines TRBV20-1 with TRBJ2-7; D remains ambiguous. Germline assignment: CDR1 DFQATT and CDR2 SNEGSKA (reference sequence). The CDR3 is 12 residues long. With 2 bases removed from V and 6 bases from J, the gap between germline ends came to 11 bases.

The rearrangement uses TRBV7-9 and TRBJ2-4; D not resolved. V was pared by 5 bases and J by 4 bases, with 15 bases between. Germline-derived CDR1 and CDR2 are SEHNR and FQNEAQ (reference sequence). The CDR3 totals 15 residues. The CDR3 sequence: CASSPKALPKNIQYF. The CDR3 region has the DNA TGTGCCAGCAGCCCCAAGGCCCTTCCTAAAAACATTCAGTACTTC. The full variable domain, with the rest looked up from reference TRBV7-9 and TRBJ2-4, is DTGVSQNPRHKITKRGQNVTFRCDPISEHNRLYWYRQTLGQGPEFLTYFQNEAQLEKSRLLSDRFSAERPKGSFSTLEIQRTEQGDSAMYLCASSPKALPKNIQYFGAGTRLSVL.

V usage is TRBV3-1 and J usage is TRBJ1-6, with D possibly matching TRBD1 (5 bases). With 6 bases removed from V and 8 bases from J, the gap between germline ends came to 17 bases. The CDR3 runs 15 residues. Germline V CDR1 and CDR2: LGHDT, YNNKEL (reference sequence). The CDR3 sequence is CASSSRVREHSPLHF. Written as DNA, the CDR3 is TGTGCCAGCAGTAGCAGGGTCAGAGAACATTCACCCCTCCACTTT.

The V call is TRBV21-1, the J call TRBJ2-5; no check of the table's D call, TRBD2, against the DNA was made. The closer fit of TRBJ2-7 to the DNA end suggests the J call may be wrong. TRBV21-1 is designated a pseudogene. The CDR3 is 11 amino acids. In DNA, the CDR3 is TGTGCCAGCAGGCAACTAGTCGAGCAGTACTTC. Protein sequence: CASRQLVEQYF.

The J gene is TRBJ2-7, the V gene TRBV29-1, with D perhaps matching TRBD2 (5 bases). Between the trimmed V and J ends, which lost 5 bases and 0 bases, there was a span of 8 bases. Germline V gives CDR1 SQVTM, CDR2 ANQGSEA. CDR3 length: 12 amino acids. DNA for the CDR3: TGCAGCGTTTTTGGGAGCTCCTACGAGCAGTACTTC. This codes for CSVFGSSYEQYF.

The chain uses TRBV12-3 or TRBV12-4 and TRBJ1-5, with D possibly TRBD1 on 5 matching bases. V shed 4 bases and J shed 7 bases, with 14 bases lying between them. The CDR3 loop spans 14 amino acids. The CDR3 sequence: CASSSGRGLQPQHF. The CDR3 nucleotides are TGTGCCAGCAGTTCGGGACGGGGGTTACAGCCCCAGCATTTT.

The V gene is TRBV19, the J gene TRBJ2-1; a possible D gene is TRBD2 (5 bases). The V end lost 7 bases, the J end lost 3 bases, and 7 bases lay between the germline ends. Germline CDR1 and CDR2: LNHDA and SQIVND (reference sequence). The CDR3 covers 12 residues. CDR3 coding DNA: TGTGCCAGTACTCGGGGCTACAATGAGCAGTTCTTC. Residues: CASTRGYNEQFF.

This chain connects TRBV6-1 to TRBJ2-5; 9 positions match TRBD1. Looked up from germline, CDR1 is MNHNS and CDR2 is SASEGT. The CDR3 length is 13 residues. Trimming cost V 6 bases and J 1 base; bases outside gene matches: 0. The CDR3: CASRDRGQETQYF. The CDR3 DNA follows: TGTGCCAGCAGGGACAGGGGCCAAGAGACCCAGTACTTC.

This clonotype has just a few counts. The chain couples TRBV5-1 to TRBJ2-3; D call uncertain. V was clipped by 9 bases and J by 7 bases, with 18 bases between them. The CDR3 runs 13 residues. Germline V CDR1 and CDR2: SGHRS, YFSETQ. The CDR3 nucleotides read TGCGCCACGACGGACGGATCGTCATATACGCAGTATTTT. As protein: CATTDGSSYTQYF.